In this sample, the clone carrying this TCR beta chain turned up a few times. Its antigen remains unknown. It was the library that attached unique molecular identifiers to individual cDNA molecules. TCRdb re-called the RACE reads through MiXCR, storing one row per CDR3 protein. The sample lists 330,000 or so distinct CDR3 sequences; about 6.3% were seen once. Time point defined: patch test 2, 6 weeks after DPC sensitization. Treatment indicated: therapeutic diphenylcyclopropenone sensitization with weekly scalp DPC. The data were obtained in a study of human T cells and chemical hapten exposure. Study-level background: In the sensitization step, 2% DPC was placed on about 2 cm by about 2 cm of upper inner arm skin. Study conclusions and caveats: TCRs at high frequency, those above 1 in 1000, did not change with DPC sensitization.

The clonotype was recovered from a woman younger than 35 with alopecia areata. Some clones in this sample may be carry-over from other donors' samples. Sequences were derived from whole blood, sampled in connection with sensitization to the hapten diphenylcyclopropenone (DPC).

DNA of the CDR3: TGTGCCAGTAGTAAGGGGACTAGCGGGCACAATGAGCAGTTCTTC. This codes for CASSKGTSGHNEQFF. The chain has TRBV19 and TRBJ2-1, with 12 bases identical to TRBD2. Unmatched junction bases numbered 3, after V lost 4 bases and J lost 5 bases. The germline gives CDR1 LNHDA, CDR2 SQIVND (reference sequence). The CDR3 covers 15 residues.